The rows below give T cell receptor beta chains drawn from one sample of a study of OX40 agonist ivuxolimab in advanced cancers. Assay used: immunoSEQ multiplex PCR; TCRdb lists only in-frame clones, some missing. In the table there are around 64,000 clones, approximately 82% of which are singletons. Specimen: CD4+ or CD8+ T cells sorted from blood, collected in a trial of the OX40 agonist ivuxolimab. These receptors were collected from an adult with an advanced solid tumor such as melanoma, head and neck, liver or kidney cancer. The CDR3 runs from the conserved cysteine through the conserved F or W. Fields, in order: V gene, clone size, D gene, J gene, CDR3 protein, CDR3 DNA. D genes are given only for firm matches. Some rows have no size entry. The others give once, few or many, or a class for an expanded clone.

V: TRBV7-9; size: once; D: TRBD1; J: TRBJ2-7; CDR3: CASSSSGTGGVKQYF; DNA: TGTGCCAGCAGCTCCTCCGGGACAGGGGGCGTGAAGCAGTACTTC
V: TRBV10-3; size: NA; D: NA; J: TRBJ1-1; CDR3: CAISETWDGAITEAFF; DNA: TGTGCCATCAGTGAGACTTGGGACGGGGCAATCACTGAAGCTTTCTTT
V: TRBV30; size: NA; D: NA; J: TRBJ2-6; CDR3: CASDPAGANVLTF; DNA: TGTGCCTCGGACCCCGCTGGGGCCAACGTCCTGACTTTC
V: TRBV10-3; size: few; D: NA; J: TRBJ1-1; CDR3: CANTEAFF; DNA: TGTGCCAACACTGAAGCTTTCTTT
V: TRBV7-9; size: NA; D: TRBD1; J: TRBJ2-3; CDR3: CASSRGQGRSTDTQYF; DNA: TGTGCCAGCAGCCGAGGACAGGGACGTAGCACAGATACGCAGTATTTT
V: TRBV18; size: NA; D: NA; J: TRBJ2-5; CDR3: CASSPPAGSETQYF; DNA: TGTGCCAGCTCACCACCTGCCGGGAGTGAGACCCAGTACTTC
V: TRBV19; size: once; D: NA; J: TRBJ2-1; CDR3: CASSYSRVNEQFF; DNA: TGTGCCAGTAGTTACTCTCGTGTCAATGAGCAGTTCTTC
V: TRBV7-3; size: few; D: NA; J: TRBJ1-1; CDR3: CASSYSVNTEAFF; DNA: TGTGCCAGCAGCTACTCGGTGAACACTGAAGCTTTCTTT
V: TRBV7-2; size: NA; D: NA; J: TRBJ1-5; CDR3: CASSLSQGQPQHF; DNA: TGTGCCAGCAGCTTATCACAGGGACAGCCCCAGCATTTT
V: TRBV4-1; size: NA; D: NA; J: TRBJ2-5; CDR3: CASSQEFKIGSGETQYF; DNA: TGCGCCAGCAGCCAAGAGTTTAAGATAGGGTCAGGCGAGACCCAGTACTTC
V: TRBV7-9; size: NA; D: NA; J: TRBJ2-1; CDR3: CASSPQGYWSYNEQFF; DNA: TGTGCCAGCAGCCCTCAAGGCTACTGGAGTTACAATGAGCAGTTCTTC
V: TRBV19; size: once; D: NA; J: TRBJ1-2; CDR3: CASSVIVGTYGYTF; DNA: TGTGCCAGTAGTGTGATCGTGGGAACCTATGGCTACACCTTC
V: TRBV7-2; size: NA; D: NA; J: TRBJ2-7; CDR3: CASSKNAYEQYF; DNA: TGTGCCAGCAGCAAAAACGCCTACGAGCAGTACTTC
V: TRBV4-2; size: NA; D: NA; J: TRBJ2-5; CDR3: CASSRGGLPGQQETQYF; DNA: TGTGCCAGCTCAAGAGGGGGACTACCGGGTCAGCAAGAGACCCAGTACTTC
V: TRBV5-1; size: NA; D: NA; J: TRBJ2-2; CDR3: CASTLPGTRAGELFF; DNA: TGCGCCAGCACTCTTCCAGGGACTCGCGCCGGGGAGCTGTTTTTT
V: TRBV5-1; size: NA; D: TRBD1; J: TRBJ2-5; CDR3: CASSFQGAQETQYF; DNA: TGCGCCAGCAGCTTTCAGGGGGCACAGGAGACCCAGTACTTC
V: TRBV6-1; size: NA; D: NA; J: TRBJ2-2; CDR3: CATRQDRFSGELFF; DNA: TGTGCCACCAGACAGGATCGTTTTTCCGGGGAGCTGTTTTTT
V: TRBV14; size: NA; D: NA; J: TRBJ2-3; CDR3: CASSQGVGGADTQYF; DNA: TGTGCCAGCAGCCAGGGTGTCGGGGGAGCCGATACGCAGTATTTT
V: TRBV12-5; size: NA; D: NA; J: TRBJ1-3; CDR3: CASGLGPGNTIYF; DNA: TGTGCTAGTGGTTTGGGGCCTGGAAACACCATATATTTT
V: TRBV7-9; size: NA; D: NA; J: TRBJ2-3; CDR3: CASSFGHESTDTQYF; DNA: TGTGCCAGCAGCTTTGGACACGAAAGCACAGATACGCAGTATTTT
V: TRBV27; size: few; D: TRBD1; J: TRBJ1-6; CDR3: CASSLSSDRGLTPLHF; DNA: TGTGCCAGCAGTTTATCGTCGGACAGGGGCTTAACACCCCTCCACTTT
V: TRBV28; size: NA; D: TRBD2; J: TRBJ2-7; CDR3: CASSLWAGASYEQYF; DNA: TGTGCCAGCAGTTTGTGGGCGGGAGCCTCCTACGAGCAGTACTTC
V: TRBV7-2; size: NA; D: NA; J: TRBJ2-1; CDR3: CASSLGSGDYNEQFF; DNA: TGTGCCAGCAGCTTAGGTTCGGGTGACTACAATGAGCAGTTCTTC
V: TRBV10-3; size: NA; D: NA; J: TRBJ1-1; CDR3: CAITPHSNTEAFF; DNA: TGTGCCATCACCCCACATAGTAACACTGAAGCTTTCTTT
V: TRBV7-9; size: NA; D: NA; J: TRBJ2-1; CDR3: CASSTNLNLVYEQFF; DNA: TGTGCCAGCAGCACAAACTTAAACCTAGTATATGAGCAGTTCTTC
V: TRBV2; size: NA; D: NA; J: TRBJ1-4; CDR3: CASRGEAAATNEKLFF; DNA: TGTGCCAGCCGGGGTGAGGCAGCCGCAACTAATGAAAAACTGTTTTTT
V: TRBV7-6; size: few; D: NA; J: TRBJ2-2; CDR3: CASSLVPPPDTGELFF; DNA: TGTGCCAGCAGCTTAGTCCCTCCACCGGACACCGGGGAGCTGTTTTTT
V: TRBV5-1; size: once; D: NA; J: TRBJ2-7; CDR3: CASSLEGESSYEQYF; DNA: TGCGCCAGCAGCTTGGAGGGGGAGAGCTCCTACGAGCAGTACTTC
V: TRBV5-1; size: once; D: TRBD2; J: TRBJ2-3; CDR3: CASSLGLAGNTDTQYF; DNA: TGCGCCAGCAGCTTGGGACTAGCGGGGAACACAGATACGCAGTATTTT
V: TRBV5-1; size: NA; D: TRBD1; J: TRBJ2-2; CDR3: CASAGQGAPNGELFF; DNA: TGCGCCTCGGCGGGGCAGGGGGCGCCTAACGGGGAGCTGTTTTTT
V: TRBV4-1; size: NA; D: NA; J: TRBJ1-1; CDR3: CASSQVQGRVAEAFF; DNA: TGCGCCAGCAGCCAAGTACAGGGACGGGTCGCTGAAGCTTTCTTT
V: TRBV11-3; size: NA; D: NA; J: TRBJ1-2; CDR3: CASSQIGRVDYGYTF; DNA: TGTGCCAGCAGCCAAATCGGCAGGGTGGACTATGGCTACACCTTC
V: TRBV18; size: NA; D: NA; J: TRBJ1-1; CDR3: CASSRLTGVNEAFF; DNA: TGTGCCAGCTCACGGTTGACAGGAGTCAATGAAGCTTTCTTT
V: TRBV7-2; size: NA; D: NA; J: TRBJ2-5; CDR3: CASSLVSGGQETQYF; DNA: TGTGCCAGCAGCTTAGTATCCGGGGGTCAAGAGACCCAGTACTTC
V: TRBV28; size: NA; D: NA; J: TRBJ2-1; CDR3: CASRLTGSGDEQFF; DNA: TGTGCCAGCCGTCTAACCGGGAGTGGCGATGAGCAGTTCTTC
V: TRBV4-2; size: NA; D: NA; J: TRBJ2-4; CDR3: CASSQGGGGGENIQYF; DNA: TGTGCCAGCAGCCAAGGAGGGGGCGGGGGAGAAAACATTCAGTACTTC
V: TRBV6-6; size: NA; D: NA; J: TRBJ1-1; CDR3: CASSSSENTEAFF; DNA: TGTGCCAGCAGTTCCTCGGAAAACACTGAAGCTTTCTTT
V: TRBV6-4; size: NA; D: NA; J: TRBJ2-1; CDR3: CASSEVAEIYNEQFF; DNA: TGTGCCAGCAGTGAGGTAGCGGAGATCTACAATGAGCAGTTCTTC
V: TRBV19; size: NA; D: NA; J: TRBJ2-6; CDR3: CASSIVFGRDNSGANVLTF; DNA: TGTGCCAGTAGTATCGTATTCGGCAGGGACAACTCTGGGGCCAACGTCCTGACTTTC
V: TRBV7-9; size: NA; D: NA; J: TRBJ1-1; CDR3: CASSFTGNTEAFF; DNA: TGTGCCAGCAGCTTTACAGGGAACACTGAAGCTTTCTTT